These T cell receptor beta chains were read from a single sample in a study of shared clonotypes between healthy human individuals. The repertoire was sequenced with immunoSEQ multiplex PCR; TCRdb's copy has only in-frame clones and lacks some. The data contain just over 2,000,000 clones, 85% to 95% of them seen just once; the ten biggest clones take up more than 0.1%. Sequences were obtained from naive CD4+ T cells sorted from blood. Every receptor here comes from a man between 18 and 35 years old in good health. The CDR3 runs from the conserved cysteine through the conserved F or W. Fields, in order: D gene, clone size, V gene, J gene, CDR3 protein, CDR3 DNA. D genes are given only for firm matches. Clone size, where shown, is once, few, many, or a class for clones that have expanded.

-	-	TRBV5-1	TRBJ1-1	CASSLKDGGTEAFF	TGCGCCAGCAGCTTAAAGGACGGGGGCACTGAAGCTTTCTTT
-	-	TRBV19	TRBJ1-4	CASSMMGATNEKLFF	TGTGCCAGTAGTATGATGGGGGCAACTAATGAAAAACTGTTTTTT
-	-	TRBV10-1	TRBJ1-3	CASSDGAGNTIYF	TGCGCCAGCAGTGATGGGGCGGGAAACACCATATATTTT
TRBD2	-	TRBV27	TRBJ2-1	CASSPIRGRAYEQFF	TGTGCCAGCAGTCCCATTCGCGGGAGGGCCTATGAGCAGTTCTTC
TRBD1	-	TRBV5-1	TRBJ2-5	CASSRSTGGETQYF	TGCGCCAGCAGCAGGTCGACAGGGGGGGAGACCCAGTACTTC
-	-	TRBV9	TRBJ1-2	CASSVGANPRGYTF	TGTGCCAGCAGCGTAGGGGCGAATCCCAGGGGCTACACCTTC
-	few	TRBV19	TRBJ1-3	CASSRDARYSGNTIYF	TGTGCCAGTAGTCGGGACGCCCGCTACTCTGGAAACACCATATATTTT
-	once	TRBV5-4	TRBJ2-2	CASSSGPSGELFF	TGTGCCAGCAGCTCCGGACCGAGCGGGGAGCTGTTTTTT
TRBD1	-	TRBV16	TRBJ1-5	CASSPLPGQGRFSNQPQHF	TGTGCCAGCAGCCCATTACCGGGACAGGGAAGATTTAGCAATCAGCCCCAGCATTTT
TRBD2	-	TRBV5-6	TRBJ2-1	CASSSPSGGTYNEQFF	TGTGCCAGCAGCAGCCCGAGCGGGGGGACCTACAATGAGCAGTTCTTC
-	-	TRBV29-1	TRBJ2-3	CSVVPHSTDTQYF	TGCAGCGTTGTACCCCACAGCACAGATACGCAGTATTTT
TRBD1	-	TRBV6-1	TRBJ2-2	CASSRDRDPGELFF	TGTGCCAGCAGCAGGGACAGGGATCCCGGGGAGCTGTTTTTT
-	-	TRBV2	TRBJ2-7	CASSLTGTYEQYF	TGTGCCAGCAGCTTGACAGGAACCTACGAGCAGTACTTC
-	-	TRBV9	TRBJ2-2	CASSVAPAELFF	TGTGCCAGCAGCGTAGCTCCCGCGGAGCTGTTTTTT
-	-	TRBV27	TRBJ2-6	CASVPRGANVLTF	TGTGCCAGCGTCCCTAGGGGGGCCAACGTCCTGACTTTC
-	-	TRBV5-4	TRBJ2-5	CASSRGLGQETQYF	TGTGCCAGCAGCCGGGGACTGGGCCAAGAGACCCAGTACTTC
-	-	TRBV19	TRBJ2-7	CASSTLPGGETTTKQYF	TGTGCCAGTAGTACCCTCCCGGGGGGCGAGACGACTACGAAGCAGTACTTC